A single sample is the source of the 27 T cell receptor beta chains below, sequenced in a study of shared clonotypes between healthy human individuals. The repertoire was sequenced with immunoSEQ multiplex PCR; TCRdb's copy has only in-frame clones and lacks some. The sample lists fewer than 1.8 million clones; approximately 98.5% were seen once. The sequenced sample was naive CD4+ T cells sorted from blood. Subset described: CD45RA+ positively selected. The receptor source for this set is a man in his thirties or forties in good health.

This rearrangement joins TRBV21-1 to TRBJ2-1; TRBD1, the table's D call, lacks a check against the DNA. TRBV21-1 has pseudogene status. The CDR3 sequence is 11 residues long. CDR3 nucleotides: TGTGCCAGGCCCTCGATCAGAGAGCAGTTCTTC. This encodes CARPSIREQFF.

The chain is built from TRBV6-5 and TRBJ1-1; a possible D gene is TRBD1 (5 bases). The CDR3 is 14 amino acids. Germline CDR1 MNHEY, CDR2 SVGAGI. Trimming took off 3 bases at V and 2 bases at J, with 10 bases between the two ends. In DNA, the CDR3 is TGTGCCAGCAGTTATCAAACAGGTAACACTGAAGCTTTCTTT. The encoded protein is CASSYQTGNTEAFF.

This clone was seen just once. V and J are TRBV6-5 and TRBJ1-1, with a possible D match to TRBD1 (5 bases). Germline CDR1 is MNHEY and CDR2 is SVGAGI. Trimming shortened V by 6 bases and J by 0 bases, and 11 bases separated the two germline ends. CDR3 length: 14 amino acids. CDR3 loop: CASRRDLLNTEAFF. The CDR3 coding sequence is TGTGCCAGCAGGAGGGACTTACTGAACACTGAAGCTTTCTTT.

This chain joins TRBV23-1 and TRBJ1-5; D remains unclear. TRBV23-1 is an ORF for which the function is uncertain. The CDR3 consists of 20 residues. Deletions cut 2 bases from V and 0 bases from J, with 23 bases between. CDR3 nucleotide sequence: TGCGCCAGCAGTCAAAAGATTCGTCAGAATCGCGGCTATAGCAATCAGCCCCAGCATTTT. Translation gives CASSQKIRQNRGYSNQPQHF.

The rearrangement joins TRBV7-2 to TRBJ1-3; 7 nucleotides match TRBD1. Germline V lookup: CDR1 SGHTA, CDR2 FQGNSA. V trimming: 5 bases; J trimming: 4 bases; junction bases outside the gene matches: 2. The CDR3 consists of 13 residues. The DNA of the CDR3 is TGTGCCAGCAGCCTGGGACAGGGAAACACCATATATTTT. Its protein product is CASSLGQGNTIYF.

V gene TRBV5-1 combines with J gene TRBJ1-2, with a possible D match to TRBD1 (5 bases). The CDR3 contains 15 residues. The V end lost 0 bases, the J end lost 4 bases, and 13 bases lay between the germline ends. The germline gives CDR1 SGHRS, CDR2 YFSETQ. CDR3 loop: CASSLASGPVYGYTF. In nucleotides, the CDR3 is TGCGCCAGCAGCTTGGCCTCGGGGCCGGTCTATGGCTACACCTTC. The whole variable domain, remainder taken from reference TRBV5-1 and TRBJ1-2, is KAGVTQTPRYLIKTRGQQVTLSCSPISGHRSVSWYQQTPGQGLQFLFEYFSETQRNKGNFPGRFSGRQFSNSRSEMNVSTLELGDSALYLCASSLASGPVYGYTFGSGTRLTVV.

About this clone: The sample holds other DNA sequences that translate to the same CDR3. The J gene is TRBJ1-1, the V gene TRBV28, with D tentatively TRBD1 (6 bases). This CDR3 contains 13 residues. V shed 2 bases and J shed 4 bases, with 8 bases lying between them. Germline CDR1 reads MDHEN; CDR2 reads SYDVKM. The CDR3 DNA reads as TGTGCCAGCAGTTTAAGGGGGATCACTGAAGCTTTCTTT. Translation gives CASSLRGITEAFF. The entire variable domain, with the rest obtained from reference TRBV28 and TRBJ1-1, is as follows: DVKVTQSSRYLVKRTGEKVFLECVQDMDHENMFWYRQDPGLGLRLIYFSYDVKMKEKGDIPEGYSVSREKKERFSLILESASTNQTSMYLCASSLRGITEAFFGQGTRLTVV.

V usage is TRBV25-1 and J usage is TRBJ1-4, with a weak D call TRBD1 (5 bases). The V end was cut by 6 bases, the J end by 5 bases, with 10 bases between. The CDR3 is 13 residues long. In germline, CDR1 is MGHDK, CDR2 SYGVNS. DNA of the CDR3: TGTGCCAGCAGCCCTCACAGGAATGAAAAACTGTTTTTT. Translation gives CASSPHRNEKLFF.

The chain carries TRBV6-4 and TRBJ2-1; D is possibly TRBD1 or TRBD2 (5 bases each). Germline V gene data show CDR1 as MRHNA and CDR2 as SNTAGT. The ends were cut back, 5 bases at V and 10 bases at J, with 24 bases in the middle. CDR3 length equals 16 residues. CDR3 amino acids: CASSLRDRDDNWEQFF. The CDR3 region has the DNA TGTGCCAGCAGTTTACGTGACCGGGACGATAATTGGGAGCAGTTCTTC.

This clone was picked up a small number of times. The sample has other DNA sequences that encode this CDR3 too. This CDR3 reads CASSLGQPQHF. CDR3 coding DNA: TGTGCCAGCAGTTTGGGTCAGCCCCAGCATTTT. This sequence joins TRBV28 and TRBJ1-5; D is undetermined. The CDR3 runs to 11 residues. The V gene's germline CDR1 is MDHEN and CDR2 SYDVKM. Trimming stripped 3 bases from V and 6 bases from J, with 3 bases between.

Turning to this clone: This specimen includes other DNA sequences encoding the same CDR3. This chain connects TRBV5-1 to TRBJ2-5, with unresolved D. There are 12 residues in the CDR3. Per germline, CDR1 SGHRS and CDR2 YFSETQ. Trimming stripped 0 bases from V and 5 bases from J, with 5 bases between. In DNA form, the CDR3 reads TGCGCCAGCAGCTTGGAGGTGGAGACCCAGTACTTC. Its translation is CASSLEVETQYF.

This chain connects TRBV18 to TRBJ2-5, with 7 bases identical to TRBD1. The germline V gene encodes CDR1 KGHSH and CDR2 LQKENI. This CDR3 has 14 residues. V dropped 4 bases and J dropped 1; count of bases not matched to a gene: 3. For the CDR3, the DNA is TGTGCCAGCTCACACGACAGGGCCCAAGAGACCCAGTACTTC. It specifies CASSHDRAQETQYF.

V usage is TRBV29-1 and J usage is TRBJ2-5; the D is unclear. From germline, CDR1 is SQVTM and CDR2 ANQGSEA. V lost 5 bases and J 5 bases, leaving 15 bases between the germline ends. This CDR3 is 13 amino acids long. Written as DNA, the CDR3 is TGCAGCGTTCTCTCGTCTGGTGGGGAGACCCAGTACTTC. Protein product: CSVLSSGGETQYF.

This chain links TRBV11-3 with TRBJ2-1, with D unclear. The germline gives CDR1 SGHNT, CDR2 YENEEA. The CDR3 consists of 12 residues. V was trimmed by 1 base and J by 9 bases, leaving 7 bases between them. The CDR3: CASSLGVGEQFF. In DNA form, the CDR3 reads TGTGCCAGCAGCTTAGGAGTGGGTGAGCAGTTCTTC.

CDR3 amino acids: CASSSRGLPTQYF. Here the CDR3 DNA reads TGTGCCAGCAGTTCTAGGGGGCTCCCGACCCAGTACTTC. The chain carries TRBV27 and TRBJ2-5; 7 bases are a match to TRBD1. The J segment lost 7 bases and the V segment lost 4 bases, leaving 6 bases of the junction unmatched. Germline V CDR1 and CDR2: MNHEY, SMNVEV (reference sequence). CDR3 length equals 13 residues.

The gene calls are TRBV19 and TRBJ2-3, with 9 bases identical to TRBD1. V shed 4 bases and J 6 bases; nucleotides not matched to a gene: 8. This CDR3 is 15 amino acids long. Germline V lookup: CDR1 LNHDA, CDR2 SQIVND (reference sequence). CDR3 nucleotides: TGTGCCAGTAGTACTAGGGACAGGGTTTCGGATACGCAGTATTTT. Translation gives CASSTRDRVSDTQYF.

The genes are TRBV5-4 and TRBJ2-7; D not certain. The CDR3 loop spans 13 amino acids. With 3 bases removed from V and 2 bases from J, the gap between germline ends came to 9 bases. CDR1 is SGHNT, CDR2 YYREEE, per germline (reference sequence). The CDR3 region is CASSSGPTYEQYF. CDR3 coding DNA: TGTGCCAGCAGCTCTGGACCCACCTACGAGCAGTACTTC.

The V gene is TRBV28, the J gene TRBJ2-7, with a tentative D call TRBD2 (7 bases). The CDR3 covers 14 residues. V gave up 5 bases and J gave up 5 bases, with 16 bases separating them. From germline, CDR1 is MDHEN and CDR2 SYDVKM. The CDR3 region is CASSNLGGANEQYF. The DNA of the CDR3 is TGTGCCAGCAGTAACCTAGGGGGGGCAAACGAGCAGTACTTC.

The chain employs TRBV7-2 and TRBJ2-3; TRBD2 might be the D (5 bases). V lost 5 bases to trimming and J lost 3 bases, with 21 bases between them. CDR1 SGHTA and CDR2 FQGNSA come from the germline V gene. This CDR3 is built from 17 residues. The CDR3 protein is CASSPRRAAYPTDTQYF. The CDR3, as DNA: TGTGCCAGCAGCCCTAGGCGGGCAGCATACCCTACAGATACGCAGTATTTT. Based on the CDR3 plus reference TRBV7-2 and TRBJ2-3, the full variable domain is GAGVSQSPSNKVTEKGKDVELRCDPISGHTALYWYRQSLGQGLEFLIYFQGNSAPDKSGLPSDRFSAERTGGSVSTLTIQRTQQEDSAVYLCASSPRRAAYPTDTQYFGPGTRLTVL.

The chain couples TRBV5-6 to TRBJ2-7, with D possibly TRBD1 on 5 matching bases. The CDR3 spans 17 residues. Germline-derived CDR1 and CDR2 are SGHDT and YYEEEE. Trimming removed 1 base from V and 1 base from J, with 18 bases in between. The DNA of the CDR3 is TGTGCCAGCAGCTTGCTTTTAGGGCAGGGTCGATCCTACGAGCAGTACTTC. Translated: CASSLLLGQGRSYEQYF.

The J gene is TRBJ2-3, the V gene TRBV5-1; 9 bases are a match to TRBD2. The length of the CDR3 is 18 residues. The junction had 19 bases not matched to a gene; V was cut back by 5 bases and J by 6 bases. CDR1 and CDR2 (germline): SGHRS, YFSETQ. The CDR3 loop reads CASSVVLAGTSPVDTQYF. The CDR3 nucleotides read TGCGCCAGCAGTGTGGTTCTGGCCGGGACTAGCCCTGTTGATACGCAGTATTTT.

The CDR3 reads CASSRGLAASTYEQYF. The CDR3 DNA follows: TGTGCCAGCAGCCGCGGACTAGCGGCCTCGACCTACGAGCAGTACTTC. The J gene is TRBJ2-7, the V gene TRBV5-5, with TRBD2 identical over 10 bases. CDR3 length: 16 residues. The germline V gene has CDR1 SGHKS and CDR2 YYEKEE (reference sequence). V lost 4 bases and J lost 2; bases outside the gene matches: 9.

The gene calls are TRBV10-3 and TRBJ1-5; D is perhaps TRBD1 (5 bases). The germline CDR1 and CDR2 sequences are ENHRY and SYGVKD. The V and J ends lost 4 bases and 1 base respectively, with 20 bases between them. This CDR3 comprises 18 residues. CDR3 in DNA: TGTGCCATCAGTGCGTCAATGGGGGGGATCCGGAGCAATCAGCCCCAGCATTTT. Protein product: CAISASMGGIRSNQPQHF.

The chain joins TRBV11-2 to TRBJ2-2, with D perhaps being TRBD1 or TRBD2 (5 bases each). With 5 bases removed from V and 5 bases from J, the gap between germline ends came to 18 bases. CDR3 size: 16 residues. Germline values: CDR1 SGHAT, CDR2 FQNNGV. The CDR3 nucleotides are TGTGCCAGCAGCCTTCTCCGGGACGGAAGGACCGGGGAGCTGTTTTTT. It is translated as CASSLLRDGRTGELFF. Drawing the rest from reference TRBV11-2 and TRBJ2-2, the complete variable domain is EAGVAQSPRYKIIEKRQSVAFWCNPISGHATLYWYQQILGQGPKLLIQFQNNGVVDDSQLPKDRFSAERLKGVDSTLKIQPAKLEDSAVYLCASSLLRDGRTGELFFGEGSRLTVL.

This chain links TRBV19 with TRBJ2-7; D not certain. V was shortened by 1 base and J by 2 bases, with 6 bases between the two germline ends. There are 13 residues in the CDR3. Germline CDR1 reads LNHDA; CDR2 reads SQIVND (reference sequence). The CDR3 loop is CASSIAAAYEQYF. The CDR3 DNA sequence: TGTGCCAGTAGTATAGCGGCAGCCTACGAGCAGTACTTC.

As for this clone: At the DNA level, this CDR3 is encoded by other sequences in the same sample as well. The chain uses TRBV6-5 and TRBJ2-1; tentatively, D is TRBD1 (6 bases). This CDR3 contains 13 residues. The V and J ends lost 6 bases and 3 bases respectively, with 9 bases between them. Germline CDR1 MNHEY, CDR2 SVGAGI. CDR3: CASSLDSYNEQFF. The CDR3 DNA follows: TGTGCCAGCAGCCTGGACAGCTACAATGAGCAGTTCTTC.

The rearrangement uses TRBV4-1 and TRBJ2-2, with 9 bases that match TRBD2. V lost 1 base and J lost 8; bases outside the gene matches: 5. Germline V gene sequence: CDR1 MGHRA, CDR2 YSYEKL. This CDR3 has 15 residues. The CDR3 DNA is TGCGCCAGCAGCCAAGGTGCGGGAGGGCCGGGGGAGCTGTTTTTT. Its protein product is CASSQGAGGPGELFF.